This entry describes one T cell receptor (beta chain). Its specificity is not known. This sample was taken from a study of Ad26.COV2.S vaccination and SARS-CoV-2 variants. The data were produced by immunoSEQ multiplex PCR, yet TCRdb's version contains in-frame clones alone and is incomplete. This sample carries about 400,000 clones, approximately 92% of them seen once, and the ten largest clones take under 2%. The germline V gene encodes CDR1 MNHNY and CDR2 SVGAGI (reference sequence). Trimming left V 7 bases short and J 6 bases short, with 15 bases between. The CDR3 consists of 13 residues. Overall study results and limits: Breadth measured for non-spike TCRs was similar across vaccine and placebo recipients.

The treatment here: about 20 received Ad26.COV2.S at low or high dose, single or two shots; several received placebo; per-sample allocation not given. Sample collection was performed on day 63 after the first vaccine or placebo injection. The chain joins TRBV6-6 to TRBJ1-1; a possible D gene is TRBD1 (6 bases). Sequenced here: peripheral blood, sampled in a trial of Ad26.COV2.S vaccine versus placebo. This clonotype was obtained from a person between 18 and 65 years old who received the Ad26.COV2.S COVID-19 vaccine or a placebo. The CDR3 loop reads CASKDSPGAEAFF. The CDR3 DNA reads as TGTGCCAGCAAGGACAGCCCCGGTGCTGAAGCTTTCTTT.